These T cell receptor beta chains were read from a single sample in a study of T cells in Graves' hyperthyroidism and ophthalmopathy. Each CDR3 protein gets one entry after TCRdb re-called the multiplex PCR reads with MiXCR. The profile shows hundreds of thousands of distinct CDR3 sequences, less than 15% of them singletons. Input material: blood. These receptors were collected from a middle-aged woman with Graves' hyperthyroidism. Both conserved end residues are part of each CDR3. Fields, in order: clone size, CDR3 length, J gene, D gene, V gene, CDR3 DNA, CDR3 protein. D genes are given only for firm matches. A clone size is listed for some rows: how often the clone was seen (once, few, many), or a class if it is expanded.

size: many; length: 15; J: TRBJ1-2; D: TRBD1; V: TRBV6-2/TRBV6-3; DNA: TGTGCCAGCAGTTACTCGGACAGGCAACTCTATGGCTACACCTTC; CDR3: CASSYSDRQLYGYTF
size: .; length: 13; J: TRBJ1-1; D: .; V: TRBV28; DNA: TGTGCCAGCATTACGGGGATGAACACTGAAGCTTTCTTT; CDR3: CASITGMNTEAFF
size: .; length: 12; J: TRBJ1-1; D: .; V: TRBV7-6; DNA: TGTGCCAGCACCGGAGATGACAGTGAAGCTTTCTTT; CDR3: CASTGDDSEAFF
size: many; length: 13; J: TRBJ2-1; D: TRBD2; V: TRBV7-3; DNA: TGTGCCAGCAGCTTTGCGGGACTAGATGAGCAGTTCTTC; CDR3: CASSFAGLDEQFF
size: .; length: 15; J: TRBJ1-2; D: .; V: TRBV6-1; DNA: TGTGCCAGCAGTCTAGAGGGAGGGCGGAGTTGGGGCTACACCTTC; CDR3: CASSLEGGRSWGYTF
size: many; length: 13; J: TRBJ1-4; D: .; V: TRBV7-8; DNA: TGTGCCAGCAGCTTCGGTTTGCGTGAAAAACTGTTTTTT; CDR3: CASSFGLREKLFF
size: few; length: 15; J: TRBJ1-3; D: .; V: TRBV7-2; DNA: TGTGCCAGCAGCCCAGGACAGCCCTCTGGAAACACCATATATTTT; CDR3: CASSPGQPSGNTIYF
size: many; length: 14; J: TRBJ2-5; D: .; V: TRBV18; DNA: TGTGCCAGCTCACCACAAGCGGTTAGGGAGACCCAGTACTTC; CDR3: CASSPQAVRETQYF
size: .; length: 17; J: TRBJ2-7; D: TRBD2; V: TRBV18; DNA: TGTGCCAGCTCACCACGGACGACTAGCGGGACTTCCTACGAGCAGTACTTC; CDR3: CASSPRTTSGTSYEQYF
size: many; length: 14; J: TRBJ2-1; D: .; V: TRBV28; DNA: .; CDR3: CASILGTQGGEQFF
size: .; length: 17; J: TRBJ2-7; D: TRBD2; V: TRBV7-2; DNA: TGTGCCAGCAGCCCTGACCCCTTTCTAGCGGGGGACTACGAGCAGTACTTC; CDR3: CASSPDPFLAGDYEQYF
size: few; length: 14; J: TRBJ2-1; D: .; V: TRBV3-1; DNA: TGTGCCAGCAGCGATACACGACTAGTCGGTGAGCAGTTCTTC; CDR3: CASSDTRLVGEQFF
size: .; length: 14; J: TRBJ2-5; D: TRBD1; V: TRBV29-1; DNA: TGCAGCGTCGCGGACAGGGGGCTCCAAGAGACCCAGTACTTC; CDR3: CSVADRGLQETQYF
size: many; length: 16; J: TRBJ2-7; D: .; V: TRBV5-1; DNA: TGCGCCAGCAGCTTGGGTGGGGCGCAAGCCTCCTACGAGCAGTACTTC; CDR3: CASSLGGAQASYEQYF
size: few; length: 16; J: TRBJ2-3; D: TRBD2; V: TRBV28; DNA: TGTGCCAGCAGCCCTAGACTAGCGGGAGGGGGGGATACGCAGTATTTT; CDR3: CASSPRLAGGGDTQYF
size: many; length: 14; J: TRBJ2-2; D: TRBD2; V: TRBV2; DNA: TGTGCCAGTGCTAGCGGGAGGGACACCGGGGAGCTGTTTTTT; CDR3: CASASGRDTGELFF
size: many; length: 17; J: TRBJ2-3; D: .; V: TRBV9; DNA: TGTGCCAGCAGCGTAGCTTTTGAACTAGCTGACACAGATACGCAGTATTTT; CDR3: CASSVAFELADTDTQYF
size: few; length: 15; J: TRBJ2-7; D: .; V: TRBV28; DNA: TGTGCCAGCAGTTCCCACTCCATCGGTTCCTACGAGCAGTACTTC; CDR3: CASSSHSIGSYEQYF
size: .; length: 15; J: TRBJ1-5; D: TRBD1; V: TRBV12-3/TRBV12-4; DNA: TGTGCCAGCAAACCAGCAGGGGGCGGCAATCAGCCCCAGCATTTT; CDR3: CASKPAGGGNQPQHF
size: .; length: 15; J: TRBJ1-2; D: .; V: TRBV13; DNA: TGTGCCAGCAGCTTAGACCGGGGGACTCCTTATGGCTACACCTTC; CDR3: CASSLDRGTPYGYTF
size: .; length: 18; J: TRBJ1-2; D: TRBD1; V: TRBV3-1; DNA: TGTGCCAGCAGCCAAGATTTGGCCAGGGGGCTTTCTAACTATGGCTACACCTTC; CDR3: CASSQDLARGLSNYGYTF
size: .; length: 14; J: TRBJ1-6; D: .; V: TRBV5-4; DNA: TGTGCCAGCAGCTTGGAACAGGTCAGGTCACCCCTCCACTTT; CDR3: CASSLEQVRSPLHF
size: .; length: 15; J: TRBJ1-4; D: .; V: TRBV5-6; DNA: TGTGCCAGCAGCTTGGATCTAAGGAAGAGTGAAAAACTGTTTTTT; CDR3: CASSLDLRKSEKLFF
size: many; length: 15; J: TRBJ1-1; D: .; V: TRBV27; DNA: TGTGCCAGCAGTTTTTCTCCAGGGAAAAAGGCTGAAGCTTTCTTT; CDR3: CASSFSPGKKAEAFF
size: few; length: 18; J: TRBJ1-4; D: .; V: TRBV4-1; DNA: TGCGCCAGCAGCCAAGAGAGGGAGTCCGGCACTACTAATGAAAAACTGTTTTTT; CDR3: CASSQERESGTTNEKLFF
size: few; length: 13; J: TRBJ2-3; D: .; V: TRBV9; DNA: TGTGCCAGCAGCGCGATAAGCACAGATACGCAGTATTTT; CDR3: CASSAISTDTQYF
size: few; length: 19; J: TRBJ2-6; D: TRBD1; V: TRBV19; DNA: TGTGCCAGTAGTATAGAGAGGGACAGGGGGGGCTCTGGGGCCAACGTCCTGACTTTC; CDR3: CASSIERDRGGSGANVLTF
size: many; length: 13; J: TRBJ1-2; D: .; V: TRBV28; DNA: TGTGCCAGCAGCCCCCCGGCGGTTTATGGCTACACCTTC; CDR3: CASSPPAVYGYTF
size: few; length: 12; J: TRBJ2-7; D: TRBD2; V: TRBV18; DNA: TGTGCCAGCTCACCCCCCACGGGGGGGCAGTACTTC; CDR3: CASSPPTGGQYF
size: .; length: 15; J: TRBJ1-5; D: .; V: TRBV19; DNA: TGTGCCAGTAGAGCAGATACAGGACACAATCAGCCCCAGCATTTT; CDR3: CASRADTGHNQPQHF
size: many; length: 16; J: TRBJ2-7; D: .; V: TRBV2; DNA: TGTGCCAGCAGTGAAGACGCCGCTAGCACCGGGTACGAGCAGTACTTC; CDR3: CASSEDAASTGYEQYF
size: many; length: 17; J: TRBJ2-3; D: TRBD2; V: TRBV28; DNA: TGTGCCAGCAGTTTATTACGGGCTAGCGGCTTCACAGATACGCAGTATTTT; CDR3: CASSLLRASGFTDTQYF
size: few; length: 15; J: TRBJ1-6; D: .; V: TRBV7-8; DNA: TGTGCCAGCAGCTTAACCCCGGGCCAGGGATCACCCCTCCACTTT; CDR3: CASSLTPGQGSPLHF
size: many; length: 15; J: TRBJ2-5; D: TRBD1; V: TRBV12-3/TRBV12-4; DNA: TGTGCCAGCAGTTTAACAGGGGGCCTTCCGGAGACCCAGTACTTC; CDR3: CASSLTGGLPETQYF
size: many; length: 14; J: TRBJ2-7; D: .; V: TRBV5-1; DNA: TGCGCCAGCAGCTTGGAAACTAGCTCTAACGAGCAGTACTTC; CDR3: CASSLETSSNEQYF
size: many; length: 14; J: TRBJ1-1; D: .; V: TRBV12-3/TRBV12-4; DNA: TGTGCCAGCAGTTTTTTCGGGGCGGGCACTGAAGCTTTCTTT; CDR3: CASSFFGAGTEAFF
size: few; length: 14; J: TRBJ1-2; D: TRBD1; V: TRBV28; DNA: TGTGCCAGCAGTTCACCGTCAGGGGGCTATGGCTACACCTTC; CDR3: CASSSPSGGYGYTF
size: few; length: 14; J: TRBJ2-1; D: TRBD1; V: TRBV12-3/TRBV12-4; DNA: TGTGCCAGCAGTCCGGGACAGGGGGAGGGTGAGCAGTTCTTC; CDR3: CASSPGQGEGEQFF
size: many; length: 13; J: TRBJ2-5; D: .; V: TRBV27; DNA: TGTGCCAGCAGACAGGGATTTCGGGAGACCCAGTACTTC; CDR3: CASRQGFRETQYF
size: many; length: 18; J: TRBJ1-5; D: .; V: TRBV6-1; DNA: TGTGCCAGCAGTGAAGAGATTTGGAGGGGGAGTGGTCATCAGCCCCAGCATTTT; CDR3: CASSEEIWRGSGHQPQHF
size: many; length: 11; J: TRBJ2-4; D: TRBD1; V: TRBV2; DNA: TGTGCCAGCTCGGGACAGGCCATTCAGTACTTC; CDR3: CASSGQAIQYF
size: few; length: 16; J: TRBJ2-2; D: .; V: TRBV6-1; DNA: TGTGCCAGCAGCCAATACAGGGCTCCGAACACCGGGGAGCTGTTTTTT; CDR3: CASSQYRAPNTGELFF
size: few; length: 13; J: TRBJ1-3; D: .; V: TRBV6-1; DNA: TGTGCCAGCACCCCGGGGACTGGAAACACCATATATTTT; CDR3: CASTPGTGNTIYF
size: .; length: 17; J: TRBJ2-3; D: TRBD2; V: TRBV19; DNA: TGTGCCAGTAGTATCCTACTAGCGGGAGGTTCCACAGATACGCAGTATTTT; CDR3: CASSILLAGGSTDTQYF
size: few; length: 16; J: TRBJ2-5; D: .; V: TRBV10-2; DNA: TGCGCCAGCAGTTTATACGGAGGGATTAACGGTGAGACCCAGTACTTC; CDR3: CASSLYGGINGETQYF
size: many; length: 14; J: TRBJ2-3; D: TRBD1; V: TRBV15; DNA: TGTGCCACCAGCGGGGGACAGGTCCGCGATACGCAGTATTTT; CDR3: CATSGGQVRDTQYF
size: many; length: 13; J: TRBJ1-2; D: .; V: TRBV20-1; DNA: TGCAGTGCTAGAGCTGGGGGGGGCTATGGCTACACCTTC; CDR3: CSARAGGGYGYTF
size: many; length: 13; J: TRBJ1-2; D: TRBD1; V: TRBV5-1; DNA: TGCGCCAGCAGCAAGACAGGGCTCTATGGCTACACCTTC; CDR3: CASSKTGLYGYTF